The next 14 T cell receptor beta chains were all read from a single sample in a study of blood T cell repertoires in COVID-19. Sequenced by immunoSEQ multiplex PCR; TCRdb stores in-frame clones only, minus some. The sample lists over 200,000 clones; about four fifths were seen once. The sample comprised PBMCs or T cells enriched from blood (not recorded which). These receptors all stem from a man between 60 and 75 years old who had recovered from COVID-19.

The gene calls are TRBV4-2 and TRBJ1-5; 12 nucleotides agree with TRBD1. The CDR3 loop spans 17 amino acids. Germline V gene lookup returns CDR1 LGHNA and CDR2 YNFKEQ. J lost 1 base, V lost 4 bases, and 5 bases had no gene match. The CDR3 protein is CASSRGQGAMSNQPQHF. The DNA of the CDR3 is TGTGCCAGCAGCCGGGGACAGGGGGCTATGAGCAATCAGCCCCAGCATTTT.

The rearrangement links TRBV6-2 or TRBV6-3 to TRBJ1-2; weak D call: TRBD1 (5 bases). V lost 6 bases and J lost 5, with 13 bases in between. The CDR3 length is 13 residues. CDR1 and CDR2 (germline): MNHEY, SVGEGT. The CDR3 sequence is CASSPRRGYGYTF. Here the CDR3 DNA reads TGTGCCAGCAGCCCTCGGAGGGGTTATGGCTACACCTTC.

The V call is TRBV18, the J call TRBJ2-3, with a possible D match to TRBD1 (6 bases). This CDR3 contains 16 residues. Trimming removed 2 bases from V and 2 bases from J, with 14 bases in between. Germline V gene data show CDR1 as KGHSH and CDR2 as LQKENI. The CDR3 region is CASSPSVGAVTDTQYF. The DNA for the CDR3 is TGTGCCAGCTCACCATCAGTGGGGGCGGTCACAGATACGCAGTATTTT. Using reference TRBV18 and TRBJ2-3 for the parts outside the CDR3, the full variable domain is NAGVMQNPRHLVRRRGQEARLRCSPMKGHSHVYWYRQLPEEGLKFMVYLQKENIIDESGMPKERFSAEFPKEGPSILRIQQVVRGDSAAYFCASSPSVGAVTDTQYFGPGTRLTVL.

This sequence joins TRBV5-1 and TRBJ1-6, with a possible D match to TRBD1 (6 bases). The CDR3 loop spans 13 amino acids. Trimming cost V 4 bases and J 12 bases, with 14 bases left between them. CDR1 is SGHRS, CDR2 YFSETQ, per germline. The CDR3 sequence: CASSVQGAKPLHF. The CDR3 region has the DNA TGCGCCAGCAGCGTACAGGGTGCGAAACCCCTCCACTTT.

This clone was recorded once. The V and J genes are TRBV18 and TRBJ1-2; 9 bases align to TRBD1. Per germline, CDR1 KGHSH and CDR2 LQKENI. This CDR3 has 16 residues. V shed 2 bases and J 6 bases; nucleotides not matched to a gene: 10. CDR3 coding DNA: TGTGCCAGCTCACCAGTACAGGGGGCAGGAGATAATGGCTACACCTTC. Amino acid sequence: CASSPVQGAGDNGYTF.

This clone was observed a few times. V and J are TRBV6-2 or TRBV6-3 and TRBJ1-5; weak D call: TRBD1 (6 bases). The CDR3 length is 13 residues. Germline-derived CDR1 and CDR2 are MNHEY and SVGEGT. V was pared by 5 bases and J by 3 bases, with 8 bases between. The CDR3 sequence: CASSRDNNQPQHF. For the CDR3, the DNA is TGTGCCAGCAGTCGGGACAACAATCAGCCCCAGCATTTT.

The chain is built from TRBV11-3 and TRBJ2-2; TRBD2 might be the D (5 bases). V lost 3 bases and J lost 5, with 7 bases in between. Looked up from germline, CDR1 is SGHNT and CDR2 is YENEEA. This CDR3 is built from 13 residues. The DNA of the CDR3 is TGTGCCAGCAGCTTCGAGGGAACCGGGGAGCTGTTTTTT. This encodes CASSFEGTGELFF. The full variable domain, its missing parts supplied by reference TRBV11-3 and TRBJ2-2, is EAGVVQSPRYKIIEKKQPVAFWCNPISGHNTLYWYLQNLGQGPELLIRYENEEAVDDSQLPKDRFSAERLKGVDSTLKIQPAELGDSAVYLCASSFEGTGELFFGEGSRLTVL.

V gene TRBV2 combines with J gene TRBJ1-2; 8 nucleotides agree with TRBD1. The junction had 18 bases not matched to a gene; V was cut back by 7 bases and J by 8 bases. The CDR3 consists of 16 residues. Germline V lookup: CDR1 SNHLY, CDR2 FYNNEI. The CDR3 DNA is TGTGCCAGCATGAGGACAGGGCCGGTTGCTCTGGGGGGCTACACCTTC. Encoded protein: CASMRTGPVALGGYTF.

CDR3 sequence: CASSPQDAGDYGYTF. CDR3 in DNA: TGTGCCAGTAGTCCCCAGGATGCCGGTGACTATGGCTACACCTTC. The V gene is TRBV19, the J gene TRBJ1-2; D gene uncertain. V dropped 5 bases and J dropped 3 bases, with 16 bases sitting between them. Germline assignment: CDR1 LNHDA and CDR2 SQIVND (reference sequence). The CDR3 contains 15 residues.

This clone turned up a few times. The chain links TRBV5-4 to TRBJ2-2; D uncertain. CDR1 and CDR2 (germline): SGHNT, YYREEE (reference sequence). The CDR3 spans 13 residues. V dropped 4 bases and J dropped 6 bases, with 10 bases sitting between them. The CDR3 DNA reads TGTGCCAGCAGCCCAGAGGTATCCGGGGAGCTGTTTTTT. Amino acid sequence: CASSPEVSGELFF.

V usage is TRBV6-5 and J usage is TRBJ2-1; weak D call: TRBD2 (5 bases). Germline loops: CDR1 MNHEY, CDR2 SVGAGI. The CDR3 length is 13 residues. The V and J ends lost 7 bases and 6 bases respectively, with 13 bases between them. The CDR3 sequence: CASILSAGNEQFF. The CDR3 nucleotides are TGTGCCAGCATTCTTTCGGCGGGCAATGAGCAGTTCTTC.

As to this clone: Other DNA sequences in this sample translate to the same CDR3. The V call is TRBV7-2, the J call TRBJ2-5, with TRBD2 identical over 9 bases. This CDR3 spans 14 amino acids. V lost 3 bases, J lost 3 bases, and 2 bases stayed unmatched. Germline V gene data show CDR1 as SGHTA and CDR2 as FQGNSA. CDR3 DNA sequence: TGTGCCAGCAGCTTCGCTAGCGGGGAAGAGACCCAGTACTTC. Translated, it gives CASSFASGEETQYF.

This chain links TRBV6-2 or TRBV6-3 with TRBJ1-1; 7 nucleotides agree with TRBD1. CDR1 MNHEY and CDR2 SVGEGT come from the germline V gene. Germline trimming cut 6 bases from V and 10 bases from J; bases unmatched to any gene: 17. This CDR3 comprises 15 residues. DNA for the CDR3: TGTGCCAGCAGCCCCCCGACAGGGAACCTACACCCAGCTTTCTTT. It yields the protein CASSPPTGNLHPAFF.

The J gene is TRBJ2-7, the V gene TRBV29-1; TRBD1 matches 12 bases. J lost 7 bases, V lost 1 base, and 5 bases had no gene match. Germline-derived CDR1 and CDR2 are SQVTM and ANQGSEA. The CDR3 length is 14 residues. The DNA of the CDR3 is TGCAGCGTTGAAGTGGGACAGGGGGCCTCTGAGCAGTACTTC. Amino acids: CSVEVGQGASEQYF.